This T cell receptor beta chain comes out of a study of T cell responses to AZD1222 COVID-19 vaccine. V dropped 11 bases and J dropped 4 bases, with 17 bases sitting between them. The CDR3 contains 13 residues. Germline CDR1 reads LNHNV; CDR2 reads YYDKDF (reference sequence). Assay: immunoSEQ multiplex PCR; the TCRdb copy retains only in-frame clones and omits some. The sample contains some 150,000 clones, 90% to 95% of which appear only once. Sequenced here: peripheral blood, sampled on day 0 of AZD1222 vaccination. The chain uses TRBV15 and TRBJ1-2, with a possible D match to TRBD1 (5 bases). The sequence came from an adult in good health. For the CDR3, the DNA is TGTGCCGCCACCCAGGGTGATGCCTATGGCTACACCTTC. Residues: CAATQGDAYGYTF.